The 28 T cell receptor beta chains listed next were all sequenced from one sample in a study of cytomegalovirus exposure and HLA in healthy donors. PCR amplification relied on 60 Vbeta primers (plus 13 Jbeta primers). The method was immunoSEQ multiplex PCR; TCRdb's version includes in-frame clones alone and lacks a portion of them. The sample records around 190,000 clones, over 65% being singletons. The material sequenced was PBMCs. The receptors were gathered from a woman in her twenties or thirties in good health and CMV-seronegative.

In this sample, this clone turned up a few times. V usage is TRBV18 and J usage is TRBJ1-2, with 11 bases fitting TRBD1. V lost 0 bases, J lost 3 bases, and 3 bases stayed unmatched. The CDR3 spans 16 residues. Germline V gene sequence: CDR1 KGHSH, CDR2 LQKENI. CDR3 nucleotide sequence: TGTGCCAGCTCACCACCCGGACAGGGGGCCGACTATGGCTACACCTTC. Encoded protein: CASSPPGQGADYGYTF.

About this clone itself: The same CDR3 can be traced to other DNA sequences in this sample. The chain uses TRBV13 and TRBJ1-1, with D possibly being TRBD1 (6 bases). CDR3 length: 14 residues. V was clipped by 0 bases and J by 2 bases, with 7 bases between them. CDR1 and CDR2 (germline): PRHDT, FYEKMQ (reference sequence). CDR3 region: CASSLGGGNTEAFF. Here the CDR3 DNA reads TGTGCCAGCAGCTTAGGTGGGGGCAACACTGAAGCTTTCTTT.

CDR3 coding DNA: TGCGCCAGCAGCGGGTTGGCTAGCCGGGATGAGCAGTTCTTC. Translating gives CASSGLASRDEQFF. The gene calls are TRBV10-1 and TRBJ2-1, with D perhaps matching TRBD2 (5 bases). The CDR3 totals 14 residues. With 6 bases removed from V and 8 bases from J, the gap between germline ends came to 17 bases. CDR1 WNHNN and CDR2 SYGVQD come from the germline V gene (reference sequence).

V and J are TRBV19 and TRBJ1-5; D unclear. The CDR3 is made up of 14 amino acids. Per germline, CDR1 LNHDA and CDR2 SQIVND (reference sequence). Deletions cut 3 bases from V and 7 bases from J, with 13 bases between. CDR3 sequence: CASSIWGSGQPQHF. The CDR3 nucleotides are TGTGCCAGTAGTATTTGGGGATCGGGACAGCCCCAGCATTTT.

The rearrangement links TRBV6-5 to TRBJ2-7; 7 nucleotides agree with TRBD2. The CDR3 has 16 amino acids. V shed 0 bases, J shed 0 bases, and the junction held 5 bases outside the gene matches. The germline V gene has CDR1 MNHEY and CDR2 SVGAGI. CDR3 in amino acids: CASSYSAGSHSYEQYF. The CDR3 coding sequence is TGTGCCAGCAGTTACTCAGCGGGGTCACACTCCTACGAGCAGTACTTC.

The chain couples TRBV25-1 to TRBJ2-7, with 10 bases matching TRBD2. Germline values: CDR1 MGHDK, CDR2 SYGVNS. The CDR3 is 17 amino acids. J was trimmed by 5 bases and V by 5 bases; bases with no gene match: 15. CDR3 DNA: TGTGCCAGCAGTCCCGGGCCTACGGAGCGGGAGGGCAACGAGCAGTACTTC. Its protein product is CASSPGPTEREGNEQYF.

DNA for the CDR3: TGCGCCAGCAGCCAAACCGGGGGGGCCACTGAAGCTTTCTTT. Residues: CASSQTGGATEAFF. The chain joins TRBV4-1 to TRBJ1-1; D may be TRBD1 (6 bases). CDR1 is MGHRA, CDR2 YSYEKL, per germline. V lost 2 bases to trimming and J lost 4 bases, with 11 bases between them. There are 14 residues in the CDR3.

This clone came up a few times. This sequence joins TRBV5-1 and TRBJ1-1; D is ambiguous. Trimming removed 0 bases from V and 0 bases from J, with 6 bases in between. The CDR3 runs to 14 residues. CDR1 is SGHRS and CDR2 is YFSETQ in the germline V gene. CDR3 nucleotides: TGCGCCAGCAGCTTGGCTCGGGTGAACACTGAAGCTTTCTTT. This codes for CASSLARVNTEAFF.

As for this clone: The sample holds other DNA sequences that translate to the same CDR3. This chain connects TRBV5-1 to TRBJ2-1; 11 nucleotides align to TRBD2. There are 15 residues in the CDR3. The V gene's germline CDR1 is SGHRS and CDR2 YFSETQ. Trimming cost V 2 bases and J 4 bases; bases outside gene matches: 2. CDR3 DNA: TGCGCCAGCAGCTTAGGGACTAGCGGTTACAATGAGCAGTTCTTC. It translates to CASSLGTSGYNEQFF.

The chain carries TRBV7-9 and TRBJ2-7, with D unclear. CDR3 length: 12 residues. The V gene's germline CDR1 is SEHNR and CDR2 FQNEAQ (reference sequence). Trimming took 5 bases from V and 6 from J, leaving 11 bases between them. CDR3 coding DNA: TGTGCCAGCAGCATAGGCCCTAGCGAGCAGTACTTC. This sequence encodes CASSIGPSEQYF.

This clone was found once. V gene TRBV25-1 combines with J gene TRBJ1-2; the D gene is possibly TRBD1 (6 bases). The CDR3 consists of 13 residues. Looked up from germline, CDR1 is MGHDK and CDR2 is SYGVNS. The ends were cut back, 4 bases at V and 8 bases at J, with 14 bases in the middle. CDR3 nucleotides: TGTGCCAGCAGTGTGTCCAGGGGAAGCGGCTACACCTTC. Translating it yields CASSVSRGSGYTF.

The gene calls are TRBV15 and TRBJ1-1; TRBD1 might be the D (6 bases). Germline lookup yields CDR1 LNHNV and CDR2 YYDKDF (reference sequence). The CDR3 has 13 residues. Deletions cut 3 bases from V and 2 bases from J, with 7 bases between. The DNA for the CDR3 is TGTGCCACCAGCAGGGGGGCAAACACTGAAGCTTTCTTT. It yields the protein CATSRGANTEAFF.

There are a few counts of this clone. The rearrangement uses TRBV27 and TRBJ2-2; D unclear. The V end was cut by 6 bases, the J end by 6 bases, with 8 bases between. The length of the CDR3 is 12 residues. Germline V gives CDR1 MNHEY, CDR2 SMNVEV (reference sequence). CDR3 loop: CASSQNSGELFF. In DNA, the CDR3 is TGTGCCAGCAGCCAAAACTCCGGGGAGCTGTTTTTT.

The J gene is TRBJ2-3, the V gene TRBV10-2, with TRBD2 identical over 14 bases. Germline-derived CDR1 and CDR2 are WSHSY and SAAADI. With V trimmed by 10 bases and J by 13 bases, 10 bases remained unmatched. The CDR3 runs to 13 residues. Here the CDR3 DNA reads TGCGCCACTAGACTAGCGGGAGGGCCCTCCGAGTATTTT. Its translation is CATRLAGGPSEYF.

The gene calls are TRBV15 and TRBJ2-4; 9 positions match TRBD1. This CDR3 region has 13 residues. From germline, CDR1 is LNHNV and CDR2 YYDKDF (reference sequence). V lost 7 bases and J lost 6; bases outside the gene matches: 4. The CDR3 region has the DNA TGTGCCACCAAGGGACAGGGTCGAAACATTCAGTACTTC. Amino acid sequence: CATKGQGRNIQYF.

This clone was observed many times. This chain joins TRBV6-4 and TRBJ2-3; 10 bases are shared with TRBD2. V lost 7 bases and J lost 4; bases outside the gene matches: 8. CDR1 is MRHNA, CDR2 SNTAGT, per germline. This CDR3 has 15 amino acids. The CDR3 region is CASTPGTSDSDTQYF. The CDR3, as DNA: TGTGCCAGCACCCCGGGGACTAGCGACTCAGATACGCAGTATTTT.

This clone came up a few times. V usage is TRBV12-5 and J usage is TRBJ2-2; D possibly corresponds to TRBD1 (6 bases). The CDR3 has 16 amino acids. CDR1 is LGHNT and CDR2 is FRNRAP in the germline V gene. The V gene lost 2 bases and the J gene lost 0 bases, with 10 bases spanning the gap. As DNA, the CDR3 is TGTGCTAGTGGTTTGATGCAGGGGCCGAACACCGGGGAGCTGTTTTTT. This gives the protein CASGLMQGPNTGELFF. The whole variable domain, filled in from reference TRBV12-5 and TRBJ2-2, reads DARVTQTPRHKVTEMGQEVTMRCQPILGHNTVFWYRQTMMQGLELLAYFRNRAPLDDSGMPKDRFSAEMPDATLATLKIQPSEPRDSAVYFCASGLMQGPNTGELFFGEGSRLTVL.

V is TRBV4-1 and J is TRBJ1-2; no clear D. Germline V gives CDR1 MGHRA, CDR2 YSYEKL. V lost 4 bases to trimming and J lost 6 bases, with 21 bases between them. This CDR3 contains 16 residues. CDR3 sequence reads: CASSPRGSSPIDGYTF. The CDR3 bases are TGCGCCAGCAGCCCGCGAGGGAGTTCGCCGATTGATGGCTACACCTTC.

The V call is TRBV7-2, the J call TRBJ1-1; maybe TRBD1 (5 bases). There are 16 residues in the CDR3. The V end lost 5 bases, the J end lost 0 bases, and 16 bases lay between the germline ends. Looked up from germline, CDR1 is SGHTA and CDR2 is FQGNSA. The CDR3 sequence: CASSLLQGLMNTEAFF. DNA of the CDR3: TGTGCCAGCAGCCTCCTCCAGGGACTCATGAACACTGAAGCTTTCTTT.

This chain links TRBV5-4 with TRBJ2-3; 7 nucleotides align to TRBD2. Germline V gene lookup returns CDR1 SGHNT and CDR2 YYREEE (reference sequence). The CDR3 consists of 15 residues. V was clipped by 6 bases and J by 3 bases; unmatched bases: 10. CDR3 loop: CASMVGGAGTDTQYF. The CDR3 nucleotides read TGTGCCAGCATGGTTGGGGGAGCGGGGACAGATACGCAGTATTTT.

J is TRBJ2-7 and V is TRBV5-1; a weak D match, TRBD1 (6 bases). The CDR3 is 14 amino acids. Germline CDR1 and CDR2: SGHRS and YFSETQ. The V end lost 0 bases, the J end lost 1 base, and 8 bases lay between the germline ends. In DNA form, the CDR3 reads TGCGCCAGCAGCTTGGGGACAGTATCCTACGAGCAGTACTTC. Protein: CASSLGTVSYEQYF. The whole variable domain, remainder taken from reference TRBV5-1 and TRBJ2-7, is KAGVTQTPRYLIKTRGQQVTLSCSPISGHRSVSWYQQTPGQGLQFLFEYFSETQRNKGNFPGRFSGRQFSNSRSEMNVSTLELGDSALYLCASSLGTVSYEQYFGPGTRLTVT.

The CDR3 DNA follows: TGTGCCAGCAGTGACCGGACAGGGCTTCGCACTAACTATGGCTACACCTTC. It yields the protein CASSDRTGLRTNYGYTF. This chain connects TRBV2 to TRBJ1-2; 8 bases line up with TRBD1. Trimming removed 3 bases from V and 0 bases from J; junction bases left unmatched: 9. Per the germline V gene, CDR1 is SNHLY and CDR2 is FYNNEI. The CDR3 has 17 amino acids.

V gene TRBV18 combines with J gene TRBJ2-3; 8 bases are a match to TRBD1. Per germline, CDR1 KGHSH and CDR2 LQKENI. The CDR3 spans 16 residues. Germline trimming cut 8 bases from V and 4 bases from J; bases unmatched to any gene: 14. CDR3 in DNA: TGTGCCAGCCGACCCTCTTCAGGGGGCGCGGCAGATACGCAGTATTTT. Translated: CASRPSSGGAADTQYF.

The chain recombines TRBV5-6 with TRBJ1-5; D is perhaps TRBD1 (5 bases). CDR1 and CDR2 from the germline V gene are SGHDT and YYEEEE. Trimming took 0 bases from V and 8 from J, leaving 12 bases between them. This CDR3 has 14 residues. CDR3 sequence reads: CASSLGQGGEPQHF. For the CDR3, the DNA is TGTGCCAGCAGCTTGGGTCAGGGCGGTGAGCCCCAGCATTTT.

This chain connects TRBV27 to TRBJ2-2; D is unresolved. V lost 5 bases, J lost 7 bases, and 5 bases lay in between. The CDR3 length is 11 residues. CDR1 and CDR2 from the germline V gene are MNHEY and SMNVEV (reference sequence). The CDR3 nucleotides read TGTGCCAGCAGTCGAGGCGGGGAGCTGTTTTTT. Translated, it gives CASSRGGELFF.

The chain is built from TRBV30 and TRBJ2-1; possible D gene TRBD2, 5 bases. The germline V and J ends were trimmed by 0 bases and 8 bases, with 11 bases remaining between them. Germline-derived CDR1 and CDR2 are GTSNPN and SVGIG (reference sequence). The length of the CDR3 is 13 residues. The CDR3 DNA sequence: TGTGCCTGGAGTGTACTAGTTAGGGATGAGCAGTTCTTC. Its translation is CAWSVLVRDEQFF.

The chain uses TRBV7-8 and TRBJ2-1; 7 nucleotides match TRBD1. V gave up 1 base and J gave up 7 bases; unmatched junction bases: 13. The CDR3 loop spans 17 amino acids. Per germline, CDR1 SGHVS and CDR2 FQNEAQ. The CDR3 nucleotides read TGTGCCAGCAGCTTAGATTTCCGCCGGGACAGTGGGAATGAGCAGTTCTTC. Amino acid sequence: CASSLDFRRDSGNEQFF. Full variable domain (remainder filled in from reference TRBV7-8 and TRBJ2-1): GAGVSQSPRYKVAKRGQDVALRCDPISGHVSLFWYQQALGQGPEFLTYFQNEAQLDKSGLPSDRFFAERPEGSVSTLKIQRTQQEDSAVYLCASSLDFRRDSGNEQFFGPGTRLTVL.

The chain couples TRBV5-1 to TRBJ2-5; 13 bases fit TRBD2. The CDR3 contains 15 residues. CDR1 and CDR2 (germline): SGHRS, YFSETQ. The V segment lost 4 bases and the J segment 6 bases; nucleotides outside the gene matches: 6. CDR3 loop: CASSGTLAGGKTQYF. The CDR3 DNA reads TGCGCCAGCAGCGGAACACTAGCGGGGGGGAAGACCCAGTACTTC.